This T cell receptor beta chain was sequenced in a study of regulatory and conventional T cells in RAG deficiency (dated by TCRdb to 2016 to 2017). Background for the entire study: To compare the diversity and composition of the repertoires of Treg, conventional CD4+ and CD8+ T cells between RAG-deficient patients and healthy controls, the study applied high-throughput TCR beta sequencing. General findings and caveats noted by the study authors: Some T-cell subset analyses were not done for some subjects. Shorter CDR3 lengths were found in all patient T-cell subsets, and >85% Treg-Tconv repertoire overlap at nucleotide and amino acid level was observed in Omenn syndrome patients. The CD25-high CD127-low cells sorted from Omenn syndrome patients may be peripherally activated cells rather than true Treg cells. Compared with controls, Omenn syndrome and CID/AS patients had approximately 95-fold fewer unique TCR beta sequences in Treg cells, whereas the reduction in the other subsets was roughly 10-fold. Markedly lower Shannon entropy and higher Simpson indices were observed in RAG-deficient patients than in control T-cell subpopulations.

Conventional CD4+ T cells were purified from blood as CD25-low CD127-high cells before genomic DNA extraction. For repertoire analyses, the comparison group consisted of eight or nine healthy control donors. CDR1 and CDR2 are read off the germline V gene as SGDLS and YYNGEE. Including the terminal cysteine and phenylalanine, the CDR3 comprises 20 residues. Only the CDR3 DNA stays, 60 bases, in frame from base 1. Clipping removes 4 bases from V and 1 base from J, with 21 as the unmatched junction base count. Worth noting for this clone: What this receptor recognizes is not known. Base qualities are not provided; no much larger clone lies one nucleotide away.

The library was made by the immunoSEQ multiplex PCR assay. Rearranged TCR beta chain products were amplified from genomic DNA of sorted T-cell subsets and sequenced. For the original study's pipeline: Shannon entropy and Simpson indices were used to measure how diverse the repertoire of productive TCR beta rearrangements was. To gauge clonal expansion, the frequencies of the 100 most abundant productive TCR beta clonotypes among total reads were added together. The TRB repertoires were scored with a self-reactivity index built on which amino acids appear at CDR3beta positions 6 and 7. Two-way ANOVA was applied to the repertoire analyses, whereas Student t or Mann-Whitney tests were applied to the flow cytometric analyses. TCRdb provides this immuneACCESS table in a form limited to in-frame rearrangements. Some clones are lacking; in checked studies, under half of them reflect an unresolved V gene, and why the rest are absent is not known. D and trimming were read from the DNA, whereas the V and J calls and clone size are those reported in that table. This sample has 20,000 to 25,000 clones in its table, and roughly 96% of those were observed once. The ten largest clones add up to 1% to 1.5% of the sample.

The same data also went into a second study, on regulatory T cells. The second source states: In the multiplex PCR, 52 forward TRBV primers and 13 reverse TRBJ primers were used, and assay-based and computational corrections were applied for amplification bias. Restricted unique TRB V-J pairs and skewed V and J gene usage were observed in patient repertoires, most markedly in regulatory T cells. The study compared T-cell receptor beta repertoires of sorted regulatory, conventional CD4+ and CD8+ T cells between CD3G-deficient patients and healthy controls. Peripheral blood mononuclear cells were isolated by Ficoll density separation. Within the immunoSEQ assay, multiplex PCR amplified rearranged TRB loci from genomic DNA. TRB amplicons were sequenced using an Illumina HiSeq platform. Raw sequences were error-filtered and aligned to reference gene sequences by custom algorithms, then analyzed with the immunoSEQ online tools. Frequencies of productive and nonproductive TRB rearrangements were evaluated among both unique and total sequences. For group comparisons, t tests, Mann-Whitney tests or two-way ANOVA were performed in Prism software.

Sequencing was carried out using CD25- CD4+ T cells sorted from blood. The sequence links TRBV9 to TRBJ1-1; 8 bases in between match TRBD1. The sequence derives from a human donor in good health. Here the CDR3 is given as CASSLSGPGRGQLKNTEAFF. The DNA sequence reads TGTGCCAGCAGCCTGAGCGGGCCGGGCAGGGGGCAATTAAAGAACACTGAAGCTTTCTTT.